The rows below give T cell receptor beta chains drawn from one sample of a study of shared clonotypes between healthy human individuals. The assay was immunoSEQ multiplex PCR, and TCRdb's table has in-frame clones only and misses some. The sample includes 2 million to 2.5 million clones, approximately 94% of them seen just once. The sample was naive CD4+ T cells sorted from blood. These receptors were collected from a man between 18 and 29 years old in good health. The conserved cysteine and the conserved F or W are not part of the CDR3 here. Each record gives: V gene, D gene, CDR3 protein. A D gene is named only where the DNA matches it firmly.

TRBV7-6 | TRBD2 | ASSLVAGASRETQY
TRBV5-1 | TRBD1 | ASSLALQGARRGDTQY
TRBV7-2 | TRBD2 | ASSRREAYEQY
TRBV25-1 | - | ASSRASQSTDTQY
TRBV20-1 | - | SALHNYGYT
TRBV4-1 | TRBD2 | ASSHPYVLAINRTTSTDTQY
TRBV11-2 | - | ASSLVGSADTQY
TRBV7-3 | - | ASSLGVGSYEQY
TRBV7-9 | TRBD2 | ASSPNPLAGGRINKF
TRBV5-6 | - | ASSGKIGFQETQY
TRBV10-3 | - | ATGPGAGITGELF
TRBV6-1 | - | ASSEWNGGGDTQY
TRBV5-1 | - | ASSLFPWETQY
TRBV6-5 | TRBD1 | ASTRDRAYEQY
TRBV7-2 | - | ASSLGPPGSNEKLF
TRBV28 | - | ASSLFQPNEQF
TRBV5-6 | - | ASSGVGSSYNEQF
TRBV6-6 | - | ASSSRGASQDEKLF
TRBV6-1 | TRBD1 | ASSARQGDYGYT
TRBV5-4 | TRBD1 | ASSLSGRGMYEQY
TRBV29-1 | TRBD1 | SATGVTYEQY
TRBV7-6 | TRBD2 | ASSYDFGTSGGTDTQY
TRBV30 | TRBD1 | ACIRGQNSPLH
TRBV5-1 | - | ASRRNLGGANEQY
TRBV10-3 | - | AVGSLTDTQY
TRBV7-2 | - | ATQGVGFYNEQF
TRBV5-1 | - | ASSQKQGGTNEKLF
TRBV7-2 | - | ASSLAIGLSSEQY
TRBV19 | - | ASSIEGVGRKAF
TRBV5-1 | - | ASSLGVNEQF
TRBV6-1 | - | ASSEEAQY
TRBV4-1 | - | ASSPGTDSPLH
TRBV14 | TRBD1 | ASSQDLGGGGYT
TRBV28 | TRBD1 | ASIEDRVAETQY
TRBV7-2 | - | ASSLAGTAGNTIY
TRBV27 | - | ASSLSTRVGGYT
TRBV28 | - | ASSFNARKSNQPQH
TRBV9 | - | ASSAQRGPDTQY
TRBV4-1 | - | ASSQDLGGAGGYT
TRBV19 | TRBD2 | ASRTSGSTDTQY
TRBV5-4 | - | ASSSAIQNYGYT
TRBV7-9 | - | ASSFTLPDTGELF
TRBV7-6 | - | ASSLARGETQY
TRBV5-1 | - | ATSRGNEQF
TRBV7-2 | TRBD2 | ASSSTSGYTGELF
TRBV15 | - | ATSRETANNEQF
TRBV7-3 | TRBD2 | ASSQGLAGGTYEQY
TRBV6-6 | - | ASKKSPRAQETQY
TRBV1 | - | TSSQAPRLGETQY
TRBV4-1 | - | ASSQDPGISYEQY
TRBV7-9 | TRBD1 | ASSLPWDRGSGANVLT